This T cell receptor beta chain is drawn from a study of shared clonotypes between healthy human individuals. Study-wide findings and caveats: Roughly 4.6% of naive CD4 clonotypes were common to a few donors.

Notes on this clone: The antigen remains unidentified.

Tens of thousands of T cell genomes, or approximately 190 ng DNA, went into the sorted-subset replicate PCRs. Only in-frame clones appear in the TCRdb table, and some are missing; sequencing was by immunoSEQ multiplex PCR. The sample includes 550,000 to 750,000 clones, 95% to 96% of them seen just once. Positive CCR7 selection of CD45RO-negative cells yielded the naive CD8 cells, and terminally differentiated effector memory CD45RA+ cells were excluded. The donors, all of them Caucasian adults, lived in Nashville, Tennessee. The CDR3 contains 15 residues. CDR1 is PRHDT, CDR2 FYEKMQ, per germline (reference sequence). V shed 0 bases and J shed 6 bases, with 15 bases lying between them.

Specimen: naive CD8+ T cells sorted from blood. The chain combines TRBV13 with TRBJ2-7, with D perhaps TRBD1 (5 bases). The TCR comes from a woman aged 25 to 39 in good health. The CDR3 region is CASSLGHRSLGEQYF. CDR3 nucleotides: TGTGCCAGCAGCTTAGGCCACAGGTCCCTCGGCGAGCAGTACTTC.